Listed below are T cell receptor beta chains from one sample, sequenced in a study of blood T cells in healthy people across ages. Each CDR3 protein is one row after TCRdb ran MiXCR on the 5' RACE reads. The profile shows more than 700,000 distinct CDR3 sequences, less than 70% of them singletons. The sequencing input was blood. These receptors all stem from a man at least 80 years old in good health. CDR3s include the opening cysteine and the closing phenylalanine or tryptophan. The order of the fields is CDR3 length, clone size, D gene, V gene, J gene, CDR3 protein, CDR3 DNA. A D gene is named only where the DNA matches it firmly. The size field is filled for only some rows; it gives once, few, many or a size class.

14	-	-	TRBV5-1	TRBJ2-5	CASSRSGYQETQYF	TGCGCCAGCAGCCGGTCGGGGTACCAAGAGACCCAGTACTTC
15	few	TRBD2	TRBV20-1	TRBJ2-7	CSARVPSGSGYEQYF	TGCAGTGCTAGAGTCCCTAGCGGGAGCGGCTACGAGCAGTACTTC
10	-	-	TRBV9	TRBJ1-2	CASFNGGYTF	TGTGCCAGTTTTAACGGCGGCTACACCTTC
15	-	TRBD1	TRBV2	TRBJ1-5	CASSYDRGNGQPQHF	TGTGCCAGCAGTTATGACAGGGGAAACGGCCAGCCCCAGCATTTT
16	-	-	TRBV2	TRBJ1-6	CASSEVGLGSGSPLHF	TGTGCCAGCAGTGAAGTCGGATTAGGCAGTGGTTCACCCCTCCACTTT
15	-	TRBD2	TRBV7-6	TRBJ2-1	CASSSGLVEVNEQFF	TGTGCCAGCAGCTCGGGACTAGTGGAGGTTAATGAGCAGTTCTTC
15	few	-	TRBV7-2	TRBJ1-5	CASSLEGIGNQPQHF	TGTGCCAGCAGCTTAGAGGGGATCGGCAATCAGCCCCAGCATTTT
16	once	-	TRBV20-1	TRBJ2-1	CSARDGGSGPYNEQFF	TGCAGTGCTAGAGATGGGGGCTCCGGCCCCTACAATGAGCAGTTCTTC
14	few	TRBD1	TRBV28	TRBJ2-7	CASSPTGLLNEQYF	TGTGCCAGCAGTCCGACAGGGTTATTGAACGAGCAGTACTTC
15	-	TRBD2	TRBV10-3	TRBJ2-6	CAISARGSGANVLTF	TGTGCCATCAGTGCGCGGGGGAGTGGGGCCAACGTCCTGACTTTC
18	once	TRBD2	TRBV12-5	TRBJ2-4	CASGFQGLAGRSYNEQYF	TGTGCTAGTGGTTTTCAAGGACTAGCGGGCCGCTCCTACAATGAGCAGTACTTC
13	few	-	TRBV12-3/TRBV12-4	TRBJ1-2	CASSLSSGRGYTF	TGTGCCAGCAGTTTAAGTTCGGGGCGAGGCTACACCTTC
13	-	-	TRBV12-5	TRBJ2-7	CASGTTREDEQYF	TGTGCTAGTGGTACAACAAGGGAGGACGAGCAGTACTTC
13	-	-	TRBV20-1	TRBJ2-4	CSASKDGKNIQYF	TGCAGTGCTTCAAAAGACGGTAAAAACATTCAGTACTTC
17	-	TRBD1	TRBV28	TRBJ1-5	CASRDRGYEDSNQPQHF	TGTGCCAGCCGGGACAGGGGGTACGAGGATAGCAATCAGCCCCAGCATTTT
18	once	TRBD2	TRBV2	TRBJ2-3	CASSEEGVAGGRGRYAYF	TGTGCCAGCAGTGAAGAAGGGGTAGCGGGAGGAAGGGGAAGATACGCGTATTTT
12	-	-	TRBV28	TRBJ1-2	CASNSLFEGYTF	TGTGCCAGCAACAGTTTATTTGAGGGCTACACCTTC
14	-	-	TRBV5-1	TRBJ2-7	CASSLPEQGYEQYF	TGCGCCAGCAGCTTACCTGAACAGGGTTACGAGCAGTACTTC
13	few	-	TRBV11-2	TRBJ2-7	CASSRDTLYEQYF	TGTGCCAGCTCCCGGGACACTCTCTACGAGCAGTACTTC
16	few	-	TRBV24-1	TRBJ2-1	CATSDPSGTSYNEQFF	TGTGCCACCAGTGATCCCAGCGGGACATCTTACAATGAGCAGTTCTTC
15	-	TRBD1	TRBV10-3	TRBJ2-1	CAISDTGGSYNEQFF	TGTGCCATCAGTGATACAGGGGGCTCCTACAATGAGCAGTTCTTC
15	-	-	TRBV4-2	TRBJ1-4	CASSQRHLGSEKLFF	TGTGCCAGCAGCCAGAGACACCTGGGAAGTGAAAAACTGTTTTTT
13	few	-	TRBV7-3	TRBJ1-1	CASSLKAGTEAFF	TGTGCCAGCAGCTTGAAGGCGGGGACTGAAGCTTTCTTT
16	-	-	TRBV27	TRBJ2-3	CASSSPGLGRHRYAYF	TGTGCCAGCAGTTCTCCGGGACTCGGACGGCACAGATACGCGTATTTT
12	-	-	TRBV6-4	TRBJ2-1	CASSWDGGEQFF	TGTGCCAGCAGTTGGGACGGGGGTGAGCAGTTCTTC
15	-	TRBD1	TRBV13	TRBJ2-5	CASSGRTGRYETQYF	TGTGCCAGCAGCGGTCGGACAGGGCGTTATGAGACCCAGTACTTC
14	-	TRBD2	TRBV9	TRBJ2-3	CASNPSGRDRDAYF	TGTGCCAGCAATCCTAGCGGGAGGGACAGAGACGCGTATTTT
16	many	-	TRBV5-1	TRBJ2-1	CASSSQGGALNNEQFF	TGCGCCAGCAGCTCCCAGGGCGGGGCTCTAAACAATGAGCAGTTCTTC
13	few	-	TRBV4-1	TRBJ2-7	CASSQVGAYEQYF	TGCGCTAGCAGCCAAGTGGGGGCCTACGAGCAGTACTTC
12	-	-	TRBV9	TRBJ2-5	CASSAEGGTQYF	TGTGCCAGCAGCGCCGAAGGCGGGACCCAGTACTTC
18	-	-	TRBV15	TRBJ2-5	CATSRGSTKAVWTETQYF	TGTGCCACCAGCAGAGGAAGTACGAAGGCTGTTTGGACGGAGACCCAGTACTTC
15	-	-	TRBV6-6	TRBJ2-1	CASSSRAVPGDEQFF	TGTGCCAGCAGTTCTAGAGCGGTCCCAGGCGATGAGCAGTTCTTC
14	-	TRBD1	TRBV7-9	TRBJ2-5	CASSPTGYVETQYF	TGTGCCAGCAGCCCGACAGGGTATGTGGAGACCCAGTACTTC
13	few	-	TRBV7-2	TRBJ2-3	CASSLQPGRYAYF	TGTGCCAGCAGCTTGCAGCCTGGGAGATACGCGTATTTT
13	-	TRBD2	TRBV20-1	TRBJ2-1	CSAETSGSYEQFF	TGCAGTGCTGAGACTAGCGGGAGTTATGAGCAGTTCTTC
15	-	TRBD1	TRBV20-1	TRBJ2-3	CSARDLGQGGRYAYF	TGCAGTGCTAGAGATTTGGGACAGGGGGGCAGATACGCGTATTTT
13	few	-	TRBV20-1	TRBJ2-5	CSARVQGRETQYF	TGCAGTGCTAGGGTGCAGGGCAGGGAGACCCAGTACTTC
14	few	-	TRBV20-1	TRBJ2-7	CSLGGKFAPWEQYF	TGCAGCCTAGGGGGGAAGTTCGCCCCTTGGGAGCAGTACTTC
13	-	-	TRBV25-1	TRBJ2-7	CASIVGSGYEQYF	TGTGCCAGCATAGTCGGCAGCGGCTACGAGCAGTACTTC
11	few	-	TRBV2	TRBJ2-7	CASSIGREQYF	TGTGCCAGCAGTATTGGGCGCGAGCAGTACTTC
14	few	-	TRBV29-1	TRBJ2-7	CSVETGDSSYEQYF	TGCAGCGTTGAGACAGGTGACAGCTCCTACGAGCAGTACTTC
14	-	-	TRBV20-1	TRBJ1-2	CSARGGLTNYGYTF	TGCAGTGCTAGAGGGGGACTGACTAACTATGGCTACACCTTC